This is a list of T cell receptor beta chains from one sample in a study of T cells after yellow fever vaccination. TCRdb fed the 5' RACE reads into MiXCR, producing one record per CDR3 protein. The repertoire includes 250,000 to 300,000 distinct CDR3 sequences, around 5.3% of them detected once, and around 3.5% sits in the top ten. The sequencing used CD4+ T cells sorted from PBMCs, collected on the day of the yellow fever booster vaccination. These receptor sequences come from a man between 18 and 35 years old who received the YFV17D yellow fever vaccine. Both conserved end residues are part of each CDR3.

J,V,CDR3
TRBJ2-1,TRBV4-1,CASSQVAGGNNEQFF
TRBJ2-7,TRBV27,CASSLIGTGTYEQYF
TRBJ1-6,TRBV5-1,CASSSRTLSNSPLHF
TRBJ1-1,TRBV7-3,CASSPAISRRTEAFF
TRBJ2-7,TRBV19,CASGTAAGYEQYF
TRBJ1-2,TRBV5-1,CASRDDGYGYTF
TRBJ2-1,TRBV27,CASSSDRGDYNEQFF
TRBJ2-3,TRBV29-1,CSVPGTSEYTDTQYF
TRBJ1-2,TRBV2,CASSSERNYGYTF
TRBJ1-6,TRBV6-5,CASSYSSRNNSPLHF
TRBJ1-5,TRBV6-1,CASRGAATQPQHF
TRBJ1-4,TRBV7-9,CASSLEQDEKLFF
TRBJ1-1,TRBV6-5,CASSYGGKDTEAFF
TRBJ2-5,TRBV5-1,CASFTRPGVQETQYF
TRBJ2-3,TRBV5-1,CASSLTTRTDTQYF
TRBJ2-5,TRBV9,CASSVAAGALQETQYF
TRBJ2-1,TRBV20-1,CRPVGGGNEQFF
TRBJ1-4,TRBV20-1,CSAMDRANEKLFF
TRBJ2-5,TRBV10-3,CAISSGVDKETQYF
TRBJ2-1,TRBV6-2/TRBV6-3,CASSPFGGIDEQFF
TRBJ1-6,TRBV5-1,CASRQSSYNSPLHF
TRBJ2-5,TRBV4-2,CASSQVGRKETQYF
TRBJ2-1,TRBV11-3,CASSLATAPEYEQFF
TRBJ1-2,TRBV9,CASSGGQGLGYTF
TRBJ2-5,TRBV20-1,CSANTAAQETQYF
TRBJ2-3,TRBV7-2,CASSLGPDRRPDTQYF
TRBJ1-4,TRBV12-3/TRBV12-4,CASSLISNEKLFF
TRBJ2-2,TRBV12-3/TRBV12-4,CASKLRDPNTGELFF
TRBJ2-3,TRBV6-5,CASWAQDTQFF
TRBJ2-1,TRBV5-1,CASSLNRLNEQFF
TRBJ2-7,TRBV18,CASSPGTVDYEQYF
TRBJ2-5,TRBV10-3,CAISEGTSGGHQETQYF
TRBJ2-1,TRBV12-3/TRBV12-4,CASTQGQGVNEQFF
TRBJ2-1,TRBV5-1,CASSLGQGSSSYNEQFF
TRBJ2-5,TRBV5-1,CASSEMGLEETQYF
TRBJ1-4,TRBV6-5,CASSSGAGPRGEKLFF
TRBJ2-3,TRBV10-3,CAINSGEYTDTQYF